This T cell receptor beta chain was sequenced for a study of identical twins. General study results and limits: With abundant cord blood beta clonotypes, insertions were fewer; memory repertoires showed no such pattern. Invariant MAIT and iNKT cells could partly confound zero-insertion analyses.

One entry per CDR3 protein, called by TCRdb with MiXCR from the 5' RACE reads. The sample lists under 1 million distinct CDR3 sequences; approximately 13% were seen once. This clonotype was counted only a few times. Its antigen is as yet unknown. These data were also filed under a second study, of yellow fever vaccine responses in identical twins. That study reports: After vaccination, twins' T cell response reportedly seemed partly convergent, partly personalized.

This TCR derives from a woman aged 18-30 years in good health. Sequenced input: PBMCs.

For the CDR3, the DNA is TGTGCCAGCTCACCGCAGGGGGAACCTGGAAACACCATATATTTT. It is translated as CASSPQGEPGNTIYF. V and J are TRBV18 and TRBJ1-3; 7 bases line up with TRBD1. This CDR3 is built from 15 residues. Germline V gene data show CDR1 as KGHSH and CDR2 as LQKENI. The V segment lost 3 bases and the J segment 2 bases; nucleotides outside the gene matches: 4.